These 14 T cell receptor beta chains were all obtained from the same sample, sequenced in a study of PD-L1 blockade in urothelial cancer. Some clones are missing from TCRdb's copy, which holds only in-frame ones; the method was immunoSEQ multiplex PCR. The table records roughly 120,000 clones, approximately 89% of them present only once. Specified time point: peripheral blood 6 weeks after treatment start. This specimen was PBMCs, taken around atezolizumab (anti-PD-L1) treatment. These receptors were taken from a man aged 60 to 69 with urothelial cancer.

The chain couples TRBV18 to TRBJ2-1; 13 positions match TRBD2. The CDR3 sequence is 16 residues long. V trimming: 3 bases; J trimming: 12 bases; junction bases outside the gene matches: 11. The V gene's germline CDR1 is KGHSH and CDR2 LQKENI. The CDR3 loop reads CASSPEGLAGRTGQFF. In DNA, the CDR3 is TGTGCCAGCTCACCTGAGGGACTAGCGGGACGTACCGGGCAGTTCTTC.

The chain combines TRBV30 with TRBJ2-1; 9 nucleotides line up with TRBD2. The CDR3 has 15 residues. With 0 bases clipped from V and 4 bases from J, the junction kept 4 bases outside the gene matches. Germline V lookup: CDR1 GTSNPN, CDR2 SVGIG (reference sequence). CDR3 sequence (DNA): TGTGCCTGGAGTGTAGGGACTAGCAGGTACAATGAGCAGTTCTTC. This translates into CAWSVGTSRYNEQFF.

CDR3 region: CASSATTSSNEQFF. The CDR3 DNA follows: TGCGCCAGCAGCGCTACAACTAGTTCCAATGAGCAGTTCTTC. The gene calls are TRBV5-1 and TRBJ2-1; D may be TRBD2 (5 bases). The CDR3 is 14 amino acids. Looked up from germline, CDR1 is SGHRS and CDR2 is YFSETQ. The V end was cut by 4 bases, the J end by 6 bases, with 14 bases between.

This rearrangement joins TRBV2 to TRBJ2-3, with D possibly being TRBD2 (7 bases). The CDR3 totals 16 residues. The ends were cut back, 4 bases at V and 7 bases at J, with 21 bases in the middle. Germline assignment: CDR1 SNHLY and CDR2 FYNNEI. The CDR3 reads CASSGPIRGGLYTQYF. DNA for the CDR3: TGTGCCAGCAGTGGACCCATCCGCGGGGGCCTGTATACGCAGTATTTT. The full variable domain, completed using reference TRBV2 and TRBJ2-3, is EPEVTQTPSHQVTQMGQEVILRCVPISNHLYFYWYRQILGQKVEFLVSFYNNEISEKSEIFDDQFSVERPDGSNFTLKIRSTKLEDSAMYFCASSGPIRGGLYTQYFGPGTRLTVL.

The chain is built from TRBV7-9 and TRBJ2-5, with TRBD2 identical over 11 bases. The V gene end was trimmed by 4 bases and the J gene end by 1 base; junction bases not matched to a gene: 5. CDR3 length: 16 amino acids. Germline V gene data show CDR1 as SEHNR and CDR2 as FQNEAQ (reference sequence). CDR3 sequence: CASSYTSGGFQETQYF. In DNA form, the CDR3 reads TGTGCCAGCAGCTATACTAGCGGGGGTTTCCAAGAGACCCAGTACTTC. The full variable domain, completed using reference TRBV7-9 and TRBJ2-5, is DTGVSQNPRHKITKRGQNVTFRCDPISEHNRLYWYRQTLGQGPEFLTYFQNEAQLEKSRLLSDRFSAERPKGSFSTLEIQRTEQGDSAMYLCASSYTSGGFQETQYFGPGTRLLVL.

This chain's CDR3 is CASGSGTSGNKETQYF. CDR3 coding DNA: TGTGCTAGTGGTTCCGGGACTAGCGGAAACAAAGAGACCCAGTACTTC. The chain carries TRBV12-5 and TRBJ2-5, with 11 positions matching TRBD2. The CDR3 has 16 residues. J gave up 3 bases and V 4 bases, and 7 bases lay outside the gene matches. CDR1 is LGHNT and CDR2 is FRNRAP in the germline V gene.

The CDR3 region is CASSETGPSYEQYF. The CDR3 DNA sequence: TGTGCCAGCAGTGAGACAGGGCCCAGCTACGAGCAGTACTTC. The chain recombines TRBV6-1 with TRBJ2-7, with 7 bases that match TRBD1. Germline CDR1 is MNHNS and CDR2 is SASEGT. The V and J ends lost 3 bases and 3 bases, in that order; junction bases with no gene match: 5. The CDR3 length is 14 residues.

The sample holds one count of this clone. The chain has TRBV28 and TRBJ2-7; 7 bases map to TRBD2. Germline V gene lookup returns CDR1 MDHEN and CDR2 SYDVKM. The V and J ends lost 4 bases and 2 bases, in that order; junction bases with no gene match: 5. The CDR3 spans 14 residues. CDR3 protein: CASSSAGPPYEQYF. In nucleotides, the CDR3 is TGTGCCAGCAGTTCAGCGGGACCTCCCTACGAGCAGTACTTC. The full variable domain, rest sourced from reference TRBV28 and TRBJ2-7, is DVKVTQSSRYLVKRTGEKVFLECVQDMDHENMFWYRQDPGLGLRLIYFSYDVKMKEKGDIPEGYSVSREKKERFSLILESASTNQTSMYLCASSSAGPPYEQYFGPGTRLTVT.

This chain links TRBV7-9 with TRBJ1-4, with D maybe TRBD1 (6 bases). Germline CDR1 and CDR2: SEHNR and FQNEAQ (reference sequence). Trimming stripped 3 bases from V and 5 bases from J, with 13 bases between. CDR3 length: 15 residues. Here the CDR3 reads CASSLAGGRNEKLFF. The CDR3 region has the DNA TGTGCCAGCAGCTTGGCGGGGGGGCGCAATGAAAAACTGTTTTTT.

The chain carries TRBV7-2 and TRBJ2-7; D ambiguous. The CDR3 runs to 15 residues. Trimming left V 4 bases short and J 4 bases short, with 17 bases between. The germline gives CDR1 SGHTA, CDR2 FQGNSA. CDR3 amino acids: CASSSGRDRGYEQYF. CDR3 coding DNA: TGTGCCAGCAGCTCCGGCCGAGATCGAGGTTACGAGCAGTACTTC.

The chain is built from TRBV4-2 and TRBJ1-3; D gene uncertain. The V gene's germline CDR1 is LGHNA and CDR2 YNFKEQ. The CDR3 spans 15 residues. With 0 bases removed from V and 4 bases from J, the gap between germline ends came to 10 bases. The DNA of the CDR3 is TGTGCCAGCAGCCAAGATCATCTTAGAGGAAACACCATATATTTT. Encoded protein: CASSQDHLRGNTIYF.

The gene calls are TRBV5-5 and TRBJ2-4, with D maybe TRBD1 (5 bases). This CDR3 spans 15 amino acids. The V gene lost 6 bases and the J gene lost 1 base, with 14 bases spanning the gap. Germline V lookup: CDR1 SGHKS, CDR2 YYEKEE (reference sequence). CDR3 region: CASNPGLVAKNIQYF. CDR3 nucleotide sequence: TGTGCCAGCAACCCAGGGCTGGTCGCCAAAAACATTCAGTACTTC.

The V call is TRBV9, the J call TRBJ2-7, with 8 bases that match TRBD1. This CDR3 region has 15 residues. With V trimmed by 0 bases and J by 2 bases, 4 bases remained unmatched. Germline CDR1 reads SGDLS; CDR2 reads YYNGEE. CDR3 protein: CASSVGQGAAYEQYF. CDR3 in DNA: TGTGCCAGCAGCGTAGGGCAGGGGGCCGCCTACGAGCAGTACTTC.

CDR3 in amino acids: CASSEWGTGVRTEAFF. DNA for the CDR3: TGTGCCAGCAGTGAATGGGGGACAGGGGTTCGCACTGAAGCTTTCTTT. This sequence joins TRBV25-1 and TRBJ1-1; TRBD1 agrees at 10 bases. CDR3 size: 16 residues. Germline V gene lookup returns CDR1 MGHDK and CDR2 SYGVNS. The V gene end was trimmed by 1 base and the J gene end by 4 bases; junction bases not matched to a gene: 6.